This is a list of T cell receptor beta chains from one sample in a study of a mutant IDH1 vaccine in newly diagnosed glioma. Generated by immunoSEQ multiplex PCR, the TCRdb table keeps only in-frame clones and is missing some. The sample comprises approximately 41,000 clones, over 75% of which are singletons, and approximately 1.5% rests with the top ten. Antigen specificity for these receptors is unknown. The sample in question was PBMCs, obtained from a glioma patient whose treatment included an IDH1 peptide vaccine. The receptors come from a man aged 40-50 years with glioma. CDR3s include the opening cysteine and the closing phenylalanine or tryptophan.

v_call: TRBV10-3
j_call: TRBJ2-7
cdr3_aa: CAVGGGFYEQYF

v_call: TRBV19
j_call: TRBJ2-3
cdr3_aa: CASSIRERSTDTQYF

v_call: TRBV5-8
j_call: TRBJ2-7
cdr3_aa: CASSTGQGAWYEQYF

v_call: TRBV9
j_call: TRBJ2-7
cdr3_aa: CASSPGEGPQAGEQYF

v_call: TRBV19
j_call: TRBJ1-1
cdr3_aa: CASSIVGGQLSLNTEAFF

v_call: TRBV2
j_call: TRBJ1-5
cdr3_aa: CASSQLHGDQPQHF

v_call: TRBV15
j_call: TRBJ2-3
cdr3_aa: CATSRDRLSLAGSTDTQYF

v_call: TRBV7-9
j_call: TRBJ2-5
cdr3_aa: CASGPESETQYF

v_call: TRBV6-5
j_call: TRBJ1-1
cdr3_aa: CASSSPRAEAFF

v_call: TRBV5-5
j_call: TRBJ2-7
cdr3_aa: CASSLISGKYEQYF

v_call: TRBV6-6
j_call: .
cdr3_aa: CASSNYEQYF

v_call: TRBV14
j_call: TRBJ2-6
cdr3_aa: CASSQMGRAGANVLTF

v_call: TRBV30
j_call: TRBJ1-2
cdr3_aa: CAWSAGTGFGYTF

v_call: TRBV7-2
j_call: TRBJ2-3
cdr3_aa: CASSLWGQGGTDTQYF

v_call: TRBV19
j_call: TRBJ2-3
cdr3_aa: CASSMWLAGDPSTDTQYF

v_call: TRBV28
j_call: TRBJ1-2
cdr3_aa: CASRKTGLPYGYTF

v_call: TRBV2
j_call: TRBJ2-5
cdr3_aa: CASREFGAQGETQYF

v_call: TRBV2
j_call: TRBJ2-2
cdr3_aa: CASNPGTGRIGELFF

v_call: TRBV29-1
j_call: TRBJ1-5
cdr3_aa: CSVVVGPGQPQHF

v_call: TRBV19
j_call: TRBJ1-1
cdr3_aa: CASSIEYAWANTEAFF